The 19 T cell receptor beta chains given below trace back to one sample, sequenced in a study of T-cell reconstitution after alpha-beta-depleted transplantation in children. Molecular barcoding with unique molecular identifiers was used for the TCRbeta library. TCRdb called the PCR reads again in MiXCR, with one record for every CDR3 protein. The table records about 140,000 distinct CDR3 sequences, around 10% of them present only once. The sample in question was PBMCs, mostly from graft donor cells, obtained 180 days after TCRalphabeta/CD19-depleted stem cell transplant. These receptors all come from a female patient aged 2-15 years who had a stem cell transplant for congenital amegakaryocytic thrombocytopenia, so the T cells may come from the graft donor.

This clonotype occurred many times. V and J are TRBV24-1 and TRBJ2-6, with TRBD1 matching over 7 bases. Looked up from germline, CDR1 is KGHDR and CDR2 is SFDVKD. After removal of 3 bases from V and 2 bases from J, the junction contained 3 bases not matched to a gene. CDR3 length: 16 amino acids. This chain's CDR3 is CATSDPTGAGANVLTF. In DNA form, the CDR3 reads TGTGCCACCAGTGATCCTACAGGGGCTGGGGCCAACGTCCTGACTTTC.

This clonotype was detected ten times or more. The chain has TRBV29-1 and TRBJ2-3; D uncertain. This CDR3 has 13 residues. Trimming stripped 4 bases from V and 0 bases from J, with 8 bases between. Germline loops: CDR1 SQVTM, CDR2 ANQGSEA. The CDR3: CSVVGFSTDTQYF. CDR3 nucleotide sequence: TGCAGCGTTGTTGGGTTTAGCACAGATACGCAGTATTTT.

The sample holds many counts of this clonotype. The chain carries TRBV28 and TRBJ1-4, with TRBD1 matching over 7 bases. The CDR3 sequence is 15 residues long. J lost 4 bases, V lost 6 bases, and 8 bases had no gene match. In germline, CDR1 is MDHEN, CDR2 SYDVKM. The CDR3 spells CASSDTGQFNEKLFF. DNA of the CDR3: TGTGCCAGCAGCGACACGGGACAGTTTAATGAAAAACTGTTTTTT.

This clonotype was seen at least ten times. V and J are TRBV18 and TRBJ2-7; D might be TRBD2 (6 bases). V was trimmed by 2 bases and J by 2 bases, leaving 13 bases between them. The CDR3 extends over 15 amino acids. Germline V gene data show CDR1 as KGHSH and CDR2 as LQKENI. The CDR3, as DNA: TGTGCCAGCTCACCATTACGGACTACAACCTACGAGCAGTACTTC. Its protein is CASSPLRTTTYEQYF.

This clonotype was detected many times. The chain couples TRBV20-1 to TRBJ1-4; D is unclear. Trimming cost V 0 bases and J 0 bases, with 5 bases left between them. The CDR3 runs 14 residues. Germline CDR1 and CDR2: DFQATT and SNEGSKA (reference sequence). CDR3 DNA sequence: TGCAGTGCTAGAGAAGGTGCAACTAATGAAAAACTGTTTTTT. As protein: CSAREGATNEKLFF.

This clonotype was observed a few times. The V gene is TRBV6-5, the J gene TRBJ2-6, with 7 bases lining up with TRBD1. The length of the CDR3 is 14 residues. The V and J ends lost 11 bases and 11 bases, in that order; junction bases with no gene match: 15. Germline CDR1 and CDR2: MNHEY and SVGAGI. Here the CDR3 reads CASELPRQGDVLTF. CDR3 DNA: TGTGCCTCAGAGCTCCCGAGACAGGGAGACGTCCTGACTTTC.

Of note for this clonotype: A read error is possible here, since a much larger clone lies one base away. This sequence joins TRBV12-3 or TRBV12-4 and TRBJ1-5; D is undetermined. Deletions cut 3 bases from V and 6 bases from J, with 9 bases between. The length of the CDR3 is 13 residues. CDR3 region: CASSFFRIQPQHF. In DNA, the CDR3 is TGTGCCAGCAGTTTTTTTCGCATTCAGCCCCAGCATTTT.

This clonotype occurred a few times. The chain carries TRBV29-1 and TRBJ2-3; 7 nucleotides line up with TRBD1. Germline-derived CDR1 and CDR2 are SQVTM and ANQGSEA. V shed 4 bases and J 1 base; nucleotides not matched to a gene: 5. The CDR3 is made up of 14 amino acids. The CDR3 region has the DNA TGCAGCGTTGGGGCCGGGACAGGCACAGATACGCAGTATTTT. Its translation: CSVGAGTGTDTQYF.

This clonotype was seen a few times. V and J are TRBV20-1 and TRBJ2-3; no firm D call. This CDR3 is 13 amino acids long. Looked up from germline, CDR1 is DFQATT and CDR2 is SNEGSKA (reference sequence). V was cut by 5 bases and J by 4 bases, with 13 bases left in between. In DNA form, the CDR3 reads TGCAGTGCTGTTGTTGGATCTGCAGATACGCAGTATTTT. Translating gives CSAVVGSADTQYF.

The table lists this clonotype with many counts. The chain is built from TRBV20-1 and TRBJ2-1; no clear D gene. The V gene lost 0 bases and the J gene lost 0 bases, with 9 bases spanning the gap. Germline V gene data show CDR1 as DFQATT and CDR2 as SNEGSKA (reference sequence). The CDR3 consists of 15 residues. DNA for the CDR3: TGCAGTGCTAGAGATCCACTAAACTCCTACAATGAGCAGTTCTTC. Translating it yields CSARDPLNSYNEQFF.

The gene calls are TRBV10-3 and TRBJ2-1; TRBD2 matches 7 bases. V gave up 10 bases and J gave up 0 bases; unmatched junction bases: 18. The CDR3 extends over 18 amino acids. Germline-derived CDR1 and CDR2 are ENHRY and SYGVKD. The CDR3 reads CATKRQAARGSSYNEQFF. The DNA of the CDR3 is TGTGCCACAAAGCGGCAGGCCGCGCGGGGGAGCTCCTACAATGAGCAGTTCTTC.

This clonotype was observed many times. CDR3 bases: TGCAGCGTTGTGGCTGCGGGACATGAAACCCAGTACTTC. It encodes CSVVAAGHETQYF. The chain recombines TRBV29-1 with TRBJ2-5, with D tentatively TRBD1 or TRBD2 (6 bases each). From germline, CDR1 is SQVTM and CDR2 ANQGSEA. Trimming stripped 4 bases from V and 8 bases from J, with 17 bases between. The CDR3 runs to 13 residues.

This clonotype was detected a few times. V and J are TRBV11-2 and TRBJ1-1, with D perhaps matching TRBD1 (5 bases). Germline values: CDR1 SGHAT, CDR2 FQNNGV. The CDR3 covers 18 residues. Trimming left V 5 bases short and J 0 bases short, with 22 bases between. DNA of the CDR3: TGTGCCAGCAGCCCTCGTTCAAGTGGCCCAGGGATGAACACTGAAGCTTTCTTT. Its translation: CASSPRSSGPGMNTEAFF.

This clonotype was seen at least ten times. This sequence joins TRBV10-3 and TRBJ1-5; no firm D call. CDR3 length equals 13 residues. Trimming removed 7 bases at V and 5 bases at J, with 12 bases between. The germline V gene has CDR1 ENHRY and CDR2 SYGVKD. The CDR3 is CAIIDLYDQPQHF. CDR3 bases: TGTGCCATCATCGACCTATACGATCAGCCCCAGCATTTT.

This clonotype has ten or more counts. The chain recombines TRBV5-8 with TRBJ2-5; D remains ambiguous. V lost 2 bases, J lost 4 bases, and 15 bases lay in between. Per germline, CDR1 SGHTS and CDR2 YDEGEE. This CDR3 has 15 residues. The CDR3 region has the DNA TGTGCCAGCAGCTTAGACCCCCCGCCCTTAGAGACCCAGTACTTC. Amino acid sequence: CASSLDPPPLETQYF.

This clonotype was observed a few times. The chain uses TRBV7-2 and TRBJ1-2; no clear D gene. Germline V gene data show CDR1 as SGHTA and CDR2 as FQGNSA. V was pared by 1 base and J by 0 bases, with 6 bases between. The CDR3 sequence is 14 residues long. The CDR3 bases are TGTGCCAGCAGCTTAGACAGCTCTAACTATGGCTACACCTTC. Its protein is CASSLDSSNYGYTF.

This clonotype was seen repeatedly, ten times or more. The chain couples TRBV6-1 to TRBJ1-1, with D hard to call. V lost 6 bases and J 6 bases, leaving 20 bases between the germline ends. Germline lookup yields CDR1 MNHNS and CDR2 SASEGT. The CDR3 covers 15 residues. The CDR3 nucleotides read TGTGCCAGCAGCGGGAGCGCGGCTGGGGTCTCTGAAGCTTTCTTT. Translated: CASSGSAAGVSEAFF.

This clonotype was seen ten or more times. The CDR3, as DNA: TGTGCCATCAGTGAAGAAGGGGGTAGCGCAGATACGCAGTATTTT. This translates into CAISEEGGSADTQYF. The J gene is TRBJ2-3, the V gene TRBV10-3, with D possibly matching TRBD1 (6 bases). The CDR3 is 15 amino acids. V dropped 3 bases and J dropped 4 bases, with 14 bases sitting between them. CDR1 is ENHRY and CDR2 is SYGVKD in the germline V gene.

The chain links TRBV6-1 to TRBJ2-5, with unresolved D. This CDR3 spans 15 amino acids. Between the trimmed V and J ends, which lost 2 bases and 0 bases, there was a span of 10 bases. Germline-derived CDR1 and CDR2 are MNHNS and SASEGT. The CDR3 protein is CASSEPSRYQETQYF. In DNA form, the CDR3 reads TGTGCCAGCAGTGAACCCTCCAGATACCAAGAGACCCAGTACTTC.